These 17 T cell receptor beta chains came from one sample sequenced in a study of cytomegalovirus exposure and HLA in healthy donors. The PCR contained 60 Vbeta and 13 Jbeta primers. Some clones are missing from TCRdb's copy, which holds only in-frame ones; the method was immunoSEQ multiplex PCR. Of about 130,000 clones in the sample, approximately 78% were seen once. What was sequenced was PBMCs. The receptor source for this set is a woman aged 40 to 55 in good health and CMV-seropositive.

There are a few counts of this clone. CDR3 loop: CASSLEQGVSSYEQYF. DNA for the CDR3: TGTGCCAGCAGTTTAGAACAGGGGGTTAGCTCCTACGAGCAGTACTTC. V usage is TRBV27 and J usage is TRBJ2-7; 8 bases line up with TRBD1. This CDR3 region has 16 residues. From germline, CDR1 is MNHEY and CDR2 SMNVEV (reference sequence). Unmatched junction bases numbered 6, after V lost 2 bases and J lost 0 bases.

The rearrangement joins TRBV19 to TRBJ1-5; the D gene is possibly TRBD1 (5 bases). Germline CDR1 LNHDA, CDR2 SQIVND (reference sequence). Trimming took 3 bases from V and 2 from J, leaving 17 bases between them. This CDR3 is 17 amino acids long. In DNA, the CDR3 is TGTGCCAGTAGTATCGGAGGGGCAATCCGAGGCAATCAGCCCCAGCATTTT. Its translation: CASSIGGAIRGNQPQHF.

CDR3 protein: CASSSRVEERTNYGYTF. CDR3 DNA sequence: TGTGCCAGCTCATCACGGGTGGAGGAAAGAACGAACTATGGCTACACCTTC. V gene TRBV18 combines with J gene TRBJ1-2; D remains unclear. The germline gives CDR1 KGHSH, CDR2 LQKENI. This CDR3 comprises 17 residues. V dropped 5 bases and J dropped 2 bases, with 21 bases sitting between them.

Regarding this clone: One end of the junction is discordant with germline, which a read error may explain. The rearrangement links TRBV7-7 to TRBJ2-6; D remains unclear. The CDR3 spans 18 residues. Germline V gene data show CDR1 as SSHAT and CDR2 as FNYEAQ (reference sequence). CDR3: CASSLEFQRSSGANVLTF. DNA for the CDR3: TGTGCTAGCAGCTTAGAGTTCCAGCGTTCCTCTGGGGCCAACGTCCTGACTTTC.

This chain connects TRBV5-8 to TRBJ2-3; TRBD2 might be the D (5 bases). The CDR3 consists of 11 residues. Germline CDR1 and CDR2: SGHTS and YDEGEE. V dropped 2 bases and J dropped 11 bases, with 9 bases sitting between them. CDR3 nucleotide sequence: TGTGCCAGCAGCTTAGGACGGGGGCAGTATTTT. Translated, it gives CASSLGRGQYF.

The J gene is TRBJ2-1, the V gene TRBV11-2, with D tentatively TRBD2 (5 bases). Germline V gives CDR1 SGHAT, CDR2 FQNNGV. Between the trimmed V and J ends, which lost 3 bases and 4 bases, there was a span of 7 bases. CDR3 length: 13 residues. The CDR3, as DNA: TGTGCCAGCAGCTTCCGAGGGTACAATGAGCAGTTCTTC. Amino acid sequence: CASSFRGYNEQFF.

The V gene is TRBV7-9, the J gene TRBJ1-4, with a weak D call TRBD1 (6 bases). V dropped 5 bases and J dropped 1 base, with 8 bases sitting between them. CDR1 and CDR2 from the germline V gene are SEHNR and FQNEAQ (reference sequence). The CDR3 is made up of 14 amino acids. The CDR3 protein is CASSPGVTNEKLFF. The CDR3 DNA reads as TGTGCCAGCAGCCCAGGGGTAACTAATGAAAAACTGTTTTTT.

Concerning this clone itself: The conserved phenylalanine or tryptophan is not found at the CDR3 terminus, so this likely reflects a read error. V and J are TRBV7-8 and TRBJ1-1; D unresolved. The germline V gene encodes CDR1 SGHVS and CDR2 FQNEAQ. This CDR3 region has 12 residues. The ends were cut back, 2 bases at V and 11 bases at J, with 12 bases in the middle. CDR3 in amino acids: CASSLQRREAFV. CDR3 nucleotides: TGTGCCAGCAGCTTACAGAGGCGGGAGGCTTTCGTT.

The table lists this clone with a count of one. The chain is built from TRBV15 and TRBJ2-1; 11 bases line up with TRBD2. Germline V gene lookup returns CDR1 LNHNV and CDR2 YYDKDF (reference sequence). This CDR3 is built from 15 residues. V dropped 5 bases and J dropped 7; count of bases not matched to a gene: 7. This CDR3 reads CATSVAGGPRNEQFF. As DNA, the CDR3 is TGTGCCACCAGCGTAGCGGGAGGGCCTAGGAATGAGCAGTTCTTC. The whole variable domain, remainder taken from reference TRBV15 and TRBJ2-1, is DAMVIQNPRYQVTQFGKPVTLSCSQTLNHNVMYWYQQKSSQAPKLLFHYYDKDFNNEADTPDNFQSRRPNTSFCFLDIRSPGLGDTAMYLCATSVAGGPRNEQFFGPGTRLTVL.

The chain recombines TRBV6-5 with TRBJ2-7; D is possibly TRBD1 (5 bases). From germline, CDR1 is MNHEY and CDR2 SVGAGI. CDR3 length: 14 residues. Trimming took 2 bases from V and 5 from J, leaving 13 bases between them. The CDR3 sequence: CASSYRQGTDEQYF. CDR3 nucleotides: TGTGCCAGCAGTTACCGGCAGGGTACGGACGAGCAGTACTTC.

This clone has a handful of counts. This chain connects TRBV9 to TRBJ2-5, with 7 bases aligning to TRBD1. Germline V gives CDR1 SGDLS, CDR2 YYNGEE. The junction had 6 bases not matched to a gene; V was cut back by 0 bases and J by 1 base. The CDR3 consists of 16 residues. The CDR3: CASSVVASGGQETQYF. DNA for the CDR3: TGTGCCAGCAGCGTAGTCGCCTCAGGGGGCCAAGAGACCCAGTACTTC.

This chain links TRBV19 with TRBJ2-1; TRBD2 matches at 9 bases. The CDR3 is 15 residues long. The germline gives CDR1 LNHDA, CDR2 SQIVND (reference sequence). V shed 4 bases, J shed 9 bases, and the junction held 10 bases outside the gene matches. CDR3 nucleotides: TGTGCCAGTAGTAGCTCGGCGGGAGGGCCTGGTGAGCAGTTCTTC. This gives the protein CASSSSAGGPGEQFF.

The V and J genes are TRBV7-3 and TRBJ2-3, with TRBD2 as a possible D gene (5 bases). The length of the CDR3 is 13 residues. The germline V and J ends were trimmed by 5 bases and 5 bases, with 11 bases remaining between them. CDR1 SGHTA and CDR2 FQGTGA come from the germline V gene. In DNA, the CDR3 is TGTGCCAGCAGCCCCCGGGAAAAAGATACGCAGTATTTT. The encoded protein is CASSPREKDTQYF. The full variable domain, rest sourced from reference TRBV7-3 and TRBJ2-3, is GAGVSQTPSNKVTEKGKYVELRCDPISGHTALYWYRQSLGQGPEFLIYFQGTGAADDSGLPNDRFFAVRPEGSVSTLKIQRTERGDSAVYLCASSPREKDTQYFGPGTRLTVL.

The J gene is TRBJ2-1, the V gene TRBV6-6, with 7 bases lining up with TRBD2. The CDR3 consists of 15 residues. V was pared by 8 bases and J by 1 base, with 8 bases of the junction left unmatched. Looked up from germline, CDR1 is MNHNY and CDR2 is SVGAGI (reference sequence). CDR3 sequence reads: CASHSGGGSYNEQFF. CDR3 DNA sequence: TGTGCCAGCCATAGTGGGGGGGGGTCCTACAATGAGCAGTTCTTC.

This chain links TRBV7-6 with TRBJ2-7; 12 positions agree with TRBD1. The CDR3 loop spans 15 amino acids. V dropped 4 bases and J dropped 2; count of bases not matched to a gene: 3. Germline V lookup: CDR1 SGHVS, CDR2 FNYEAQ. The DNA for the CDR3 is TGTGCCAGCAGCTCCCGGGACAGGGGGCCCTACGAGCAGTACTTC. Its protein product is CASSSRDRGPYEQYF.

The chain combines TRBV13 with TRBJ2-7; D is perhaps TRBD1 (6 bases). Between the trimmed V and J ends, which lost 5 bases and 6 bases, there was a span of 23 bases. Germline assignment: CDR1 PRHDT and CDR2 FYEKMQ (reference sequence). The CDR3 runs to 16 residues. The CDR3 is CASSPPTGFNSAEQYF. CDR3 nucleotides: TGTGCCAGCAGCCCTCCGACAGGCTTCAATTCTGCCGAGCAGTACTTC.

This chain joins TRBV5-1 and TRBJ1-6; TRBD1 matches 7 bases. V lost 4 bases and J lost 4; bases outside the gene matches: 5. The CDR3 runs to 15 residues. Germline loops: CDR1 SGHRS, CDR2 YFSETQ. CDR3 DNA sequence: TGCGCCAGCAGCCCGGGACAGAGATATAATTCACCCCTCCACTTT. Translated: CASSPGQRYNSPLHF.